Listed below are T cell receptor beta chains from one sample, sequenced in a study of T-cell reconstitution after alpha-beta-depleted transplantation in children. TCRdb re-derived calls from the PCR reads in MiXCR, one entry per CDR3 protein. The sample records 200,000 to 300,000 distinct CDR3 sequences, over 20% being singletons. The source material was PBMCs, sampled before TCRalphabeta/CD19-depleted stem cell transplant. These receptors were obtained from a girl aged 2-9 years with Fanconi anemia, due to receive a stem cell transplant. The CDR3 runs from the conserved cysteine through the conserved F or W. A D gene is named only where the DNA matches it firmly. The listing skips clone size in some rows; elsewhere it reads once, few, many or a size class.

v_call,d_call,j_call,clone_size,cdr3_nt,cdr3_aa
TRBV20-1,NA,TRBJ2-7,NA,TGCAGTGCTAGTTTAAGTGGGGTCGAGCAGTACTTC,CSASLSGVEQYF
TRBV29-1,NA,TRBJ2-7,many,TGCAGCGTTGAAGAGACAGCCTACGAGCAGTACTTC,CSVEETAYEQYF
TRBV29-1,TRBD2,TRBJ2-4,many,TGCAGCGTTGTAAGACTAGCGGGAGCCAAAAACATTCAGTACTTC,CSVVRLAGAKNIQYF
TRBV7-9,NA,TRBJ2-3,many,TGTGCCAGCAGCTTCCTTCTGGGGCCCGACACAGATACGCAGTATTTT,CASSFLLGPDTDTQYF
TRBV7-2,TRBD2,TRBJ2-1,many,TGTGCCAGCAGCTTAGGACTAGCTTCCTACAATGAGCAGTTCTTC,CASSLGLASYNEQFF
TRBV20-1,NA,TRBJ2-7,few,TGCAGTGCTAGAGATTACCCCAATACAGGTGACGAGCAGTACTTC,CSARDYPNTGDEQYF
TRBV12-3/TRBV12-4,NA,TRBJ2-7,many,TGTGCCAGCAGTCCAGAAATCGCACTATCCTACGAGCAGTACTTC,CASSPEIALSYEQYF
TRBV6-6,TRBD2,TRBJ2-2,many,TGTGCCAGCAGTTACCCCCTGGGACTAGCGGGACCTAACACCGGGGAGCTGTTTTTT,CASSYPLGLAGPNTGELFF
TRBV3-1,TRBD2,TRBJ2-1,NA,TGTGCCAGCAGCCAACGTCAAAAGGGACTAGCGTACAATGAGCAGTTCTTC,CASSQRQKGLAYNEQFF
TRBV20-1,NA,TRBJ1-1,NA,TGCAGTGCTATGAGGGGCTTCACTGAAGCTTTCTTT,CSAMRGFTEAFF
TRBV20-1,TRBD2,TRBJ2-7,NA,TGCAGTGCTAGAGATCCCACTAGCGACACCTACGAGCAGTACTTC,CSARDPTSDTYEQYF
TRBV25-1,NA,TRBJ1-3,NA,TGTGCCAGCAGTGAATATCGGATAAACACCATATATTTT,CASSEYRINTIYF
TRBV19,NA,TRBJ2-7,NA,TGTGCCAGTAGTACGACGGTGTCCTACGAGCAGTACTTC,CASSTTVSYEQYF
TRBV6-2/TRBV6-3,TRBD2,TRBJ2-1,many,TGTGCCAGCAGTTTTCTAGCGGGAGAGGTCGATGAGCAGTTCTTC,CASSFLAGEVDEQFF
TRBV7-2,TRBD2,TRBJ2-4,NA,TGTGCCAGCAGCCAGGGACTAGCGGGGGGGCGGATTCAGTACTTC,CASSQGLAGGRIQYF
TRBV20-1,NA,TRBJ2-1,many,TGCAGTGCTAGATTTATACACAATGAGCAGTTCTTC,CSARFIHNEQFF
TRBV7-9,TRBD2,TRBJ2-1,NA,TGTGCCAGCAGCGAAAGACTAGCGGGGGCGACTAATGAGCAGTTCTTC,CASSERLAGATNEQFF
TRBV18,TRBD2,TRBJ2-1,NA,TGTGCCAGCTCACCTTGGATGGGGACTAGGGAACCCAATGAGCAGTTCTTC,CASSPWMGTREPNEQFF
TRBV20-1,NA,TRBJ1-4,many,TGCAGTGCTAGAAAGGCAGGCCTGGGTGAAAAACTGTTTTTT,CSARKAGLGEKLFF
TRBV6-5,NA,TRBJ1-1,NA,TGTGCCAGCAGTTTGGGGGGAGGAAGAGCTTTCTTT,CASSLGGGRAFF
TRBV20-1,NA,TRBJ1-2,NA,TGCAGTGCTAGAGATTACACCCGCTATGGCTACACCTTC,CSARDYTRYGYTF
TRBV7-9,NA,TRBJ2-7,NA,TGTTCCAGCAGCTTAGCTGGGTACGAGCAGTACTTC,CSSSLAGYEQYF
TRBV6-1,NA,TRBJ2-5,few,TGTGCCAGCACCAAAATGGGGTATCCAGAGACCCAGTACTTC,CASTKMGYPETQYF
TRBV20-1,NA,TRBJ2-1,many,TGCAGTGCTAACTCACGGGGGAACTACAATGAGCAGTTCTTC,CSANSRGNYNEQFF
TRBV7-2,NA,TRBJ1-1,many,TGTGCCAGCAGCTTAGTGGCAGACCTGGGCGACACTGAAGCTTTCTTT,CASSLVADLGDTEAFF
TRBV20-1,TRBD2,TRBJ2-1,NA,TGCAGTGCTAGGTTCCTAGCGGGGGACTACAATGAGCAGTTCTTC,CSARFLAGDYNEQFF
TRBV29-1,TRBD2,TRBJ2-3,many,TGCAGCGTTGTACGGGGGGGCCTTGAAGATACGCAGTATTTT,CSVVRGGLEDTQYF
TRBV29-1,NA,TRBJ2-7,NA,TGCAGCGTTGAACTTCCGGGTTCCTACGAGCAGTACTTC,CSVELPGSYEQYF
TRBV5-1,NA,TRBJ2-5,NA,TGCGCCAGCAGCTTGGAGTGGGGGCCGAGAGAGACCCAGTACTTC,CASSLEWGPRETQYF
TRBV5-1,NA,TRBJ2-7,many,TGCGCCAGCAGCTTGGCTGGATCCCAGGACGAGCAGTACTTC,CASSLAGSQDEQYF
TRBV20-1,NA,TRBJ1-1,many,TGCAGTGCTAGAGAGGGAGGGACTGAAGCTTTCTTT,CSAREGGTEAFF
TRBV9,TRBD2,TRBJ2-5,few,TGTGCCAGCAGCGTAACCGGGACTAGCGAGGGGGGGACCCAGTACTTC,CASSVTGTSEGGTQYF
TRBV20-1,NA,TRBJ2-3,NA,TGCAGTGCTAGTTCGGCAGATACGCAGTATTTT,CSASSADTQYF
TRBV7-2,NA,TRBJ2-7,NA,TGTGCCAGCAGCTTTAGGGGCGGACTGAGCTCCTACGAGCAGTACTTC,CASSFRGGLSSYEQYF
TRBV5-1,TRBD1,TRBJ2-2,many,TGCGCCAGCAGCCCCCCCGGGACAGGGGCGAACACCGGGGAGCTGTTTTTT,CASSPPGTGANTGELFF
TRBV20-1,NA,TRBJ2-5,NA,TGCAGTGCTAGAGATGACGGGCTTCGGAAGACCCAGTACTTC,CSARDDGLRKTQYF
TRBV28,TRBD1,TRBJ2-7,few,TGTGCCAGCAGTTTATGGGGACAGTTAAGCGAGCAGTACTTC,CASSLWGQLSEQYF
TRBV12-3/TRBV12-4,TRBD2,TRBJ2-1,NA,TGTGCCAGCAGTTCGGGACTAGTCTACAATGAGCAGTTCTTC,CASSSGLVYNEQFF
TRBV9,TRBD2,TRBJ2-3,once,TGTGCCAGCAGCGTAGTGACTAGCGGGGGGCCGACGATAAGCACAGATACGCAGTATTTT,CASSVVTSGGPTISTDTQYF
TRBV5-1,NA,TRBJ2-7,NA,TGCGCCAGCAGCTTGAGCGGGCACATGTCCTACGAGCAGTACTTC,CASSLSGHMSYEQYF
TRBV29-1,TRBD1,TRBJ2-1,few,TGCAGCGTTGAGGGGCTGGCAGGGGGTAGAGGTGACAATGAGCAGTTCTTC,CSVEGLAGGRGDNEQFF
TRBV29-1,NA,TRBJ2-2,many,TGCAGCGTTTTTCTTGACAACCGGAACACCGGGGAGCTGTTTTTT,CSVFLDNRNTGELFF
TRBV24-1,NA,TRBJ2-3,NA,TGTGCCACCAGTGGACTTGGAACCTACACAGATACGCAGTATTTT,CATSGLGTYTDTQYF
TRBV7-9,NA,TRBJ1-1,NA,TGTGCCAGCAGCATAGACAGGAACACTGAAGCTTTCTTT,CASSIDRNTEAFF
TRBV27,TRBD2,TRBJ2-7,NA,TGTGCCAGCGCCGGGACTAGCTCCTACGAGCAGTACTTC,CASAGTSSYEQYF
TRBV7-2,NA,TRBJ2-7,NA,TGTGCCAGCAGCTTACCAGCGGGCGGTTCCTACGAGCAGTACTTC,CASSLPAGGSYEQYF
TRBV29-1,TRBD1,TRBJ2-7,many,TGCAGCGTTGGGGACAGGAGAGGGTACGAGCAGTACTTC,CSVGDRRGYEQYF
TRBV28,TRBD1,TRBJ2-7,many,TGTGCCACCTGGGGTGGGGGACAGAGTACCTACGAGCAGTACTTC,CATWGGGQSTYEQYF
TRBV20-1,NA,TRBJ2-7,NA,TGCAGTGCTACGTCCGTTTACGAGCAGTACTTC,CSATSVYEQYF
TRBV20-1,TRBD2,TRBJ2-1,few,TGCAGTGCTCCTTCGTGGGGGGGGCAGTTCTTC,CSAPSWGGQFF
TRBV2,TRBD2,TRBJ2-2,NA,TGTGCCAGCAGTGAAGAGGGACTAGCGACCACCGGGGAGCTGTTTTTT,CASSEEGLATTGELFF
TRBV29-1,NA,TRBJ2-3,NA,TGCAGCGTTGATGGCCCCACAGATACGCAGTATTTT,CSVDGPTDTQYF
TRBV11-2,NA,TRBJ2-5,NA,TGTGCCAGCAGCTTAGCTTTCGAGACCCAGTACTTC,CASSLAFETQYF
TRBV29-1,NA,TRBJ2-5,many,TGCAGCGTTGCTAGCTCCTTAGGTAAAGAGACCCAGTACTTC,CSVASSLGKETQYF
TRBV6-5,NA,TRBJ1-3,many,TGTGCCAGCAGTTATAAGACAGGAGGGAACACCATATATTTT,CASSYKTGGNTIYF
TRBV12-3/TRBV12-4,NA,TRBJ1-1,many,TGTGCCAGTCGAGCAGGGCACACTGAAGCTTTCTTT,CASRAGHTEAFF
TRBV6-5,NA,TRBJ2-1,few,TGTGCCAGCAGTTACTCCATCCCCCAGTTCTTC,CASSYSIPQFF
TRBV20-1,NA,TRBJ2-5,many,TGCAGTGCTAGAGTGGTAGGGCGGGTAGGGGAGACCCAGTACTTC,CSARVVGRVGETQYF
TRBV29-1,TRBD2,TRBJ2-1,NA,TGCAGCGTTGTTTCTAGCGGGGCCTACAATGAGCAGTTCTTC,CSVVSSGAYNEQFF
TRBV28,TRBD1,TRBJ2-7,NA,TGTGCCAGCACCTCCGGGACAGAAGCCTACGAGCAGTACTTC,CASTSGTEAYEQYF